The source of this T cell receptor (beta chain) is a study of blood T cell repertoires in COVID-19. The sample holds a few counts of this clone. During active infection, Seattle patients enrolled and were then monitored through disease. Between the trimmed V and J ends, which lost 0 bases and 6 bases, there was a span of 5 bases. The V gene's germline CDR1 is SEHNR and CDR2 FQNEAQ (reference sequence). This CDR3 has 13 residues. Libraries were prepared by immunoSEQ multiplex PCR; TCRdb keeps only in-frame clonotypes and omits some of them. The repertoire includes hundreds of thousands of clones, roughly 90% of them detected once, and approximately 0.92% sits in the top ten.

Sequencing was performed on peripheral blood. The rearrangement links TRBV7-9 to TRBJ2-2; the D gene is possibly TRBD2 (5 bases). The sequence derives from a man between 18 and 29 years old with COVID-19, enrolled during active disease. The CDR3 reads CASSLARAGELFF. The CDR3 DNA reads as TGTGCCAGCAGCTTAGCGAGGGCCGGGGAGCTGTTTTTT.